A selection of T cell receptor beta chains follows, all from one sample in a study of breast tumors, draining lymph nodes, adjacent tissues. From the multiplex PCR reads, TCRdb called clonotypes with MiXCR, one entry per CDR3 protein. Of 270,000 or so distinct CDR3 sequences listed, roughly 31% are singletons. Sequences were obtained from axillary lymph node tissue. The receptors stem from a female donor with breast cancer. Some clones in this sample may be carry-over from other donors' samples. CDR3s leave out the opening cysteine and the closing phenylalanine or tryptophan.

v_gene: TRBV11-2
CDR3aa: ASSLAGRNQPQH

v_gene: TRBV28
CDR3aa: ASTLGRGADTQY

v_gene: TRBV5-1
CDR3aa: ASSPNQGETQY

v_gene: TRBV6-1
CDR3aa: ASRATSAAYEQY

v_gene: TRBV20-1
CDR3aa: SARDTRTATVYGYT

v_gene: TRBV30
CDR3aa: AWSVGTTEHEQF

v_gene: TRBV6-6
CDR3aa: ASSYNKIVGESTDTQY

v_gene: TRBV20-1
CDR3aa: SATLLASGGTGELF

v_gene: TRBV15
CDR3aa: ATSRRGGGAGANVLT

v_gene: TRBV29-1
CDR3aa: SAHPGRGQPQH

v_gene: TRBV29-1
CDR3aa: SWTSGSNYEQY

v_gene: TRBV20-1
CDR3aa: SARSLSDTGELF

v_gene: TRBV6-2/TRBV6-3
CDR3aa: ASRQGTHTGELF

v_gene: TRBV20-1
CDR3aa: SARDPVNYGYT

v_gene: TRBV24-1
CDR3aa: ATAPPLQGEQF

v_gene: TRBV11-2
CDR3aa: ASSIQPNSGANVLT

v_gene: TRBV20-1
CDR3aa: SARDFGLADFTGELF

v_gene: TRBV19
CDR3aa: ASSRGQGWYEQY

v_gene: TRBV24-1
CDR3aa: ATSDLTSGYTDTQY

v_gene: TRBV5-1
CDR3aa: ASRMEPYAQETQY

v_gene: TRBV5-4
CDR3aa: ASSAPWPRGNNEQF

v_gene: TRBV7-3
CDR3aa: ASSQGGGNSPLH

v_gene: TRBV11-1
CDR3aa: ASSPAGTGREKLF

v_gene: TRBV7-8
CDR3aa: ASSRGGRAARGYEQY

v_gene: TRBV12-3/TRBV12-4
CDR3aa: ASSFTEETQY

v_gene: TRBV12-3/TRBV12-4
CDR3aa: ASTSGVGYYNEQF

v_gene: TRBV20-1
CDR3aa: SAREGRQLNTEAF

v_gene: TRBV5-1
CDR3aa: ASRGAGETQY

v_gene: TRBV6-2/TRBV6-3
CDR3aa: ASRVAGEGDTQY

v_gene: TRBV19
CDR3aa: ASSMVSGAYYEQY

v_gene: TRBV2
CDR3aa: ASSWDRIIQY

v_gene: TRBV29-1
CDR3aa: SALLILSTNEKLF

v_gene: TRBV20-1
CDR3aa: SARRGIFSNRPRH

v_gene: TRBV25-1
CDR3aa: ASSECTDTQY

v_gene: TRBV7-7
CDR3aa: ASSWGPGASGKQTQY

v_gene: TRBV28
CDR3aa: ASRFLLGGYGYT

v_gene: TRBV20-1
CDR3aa: SAPLVQGSSEQY

v_gene: TRBV4-3
CDR3aa: ASSQGGTAQFQPQH

v_gene: TRBV5-1
CDR3aa: ASSLRTSWETQH

v_gene: TRBV5-1
CDR3aa: ASSLLAPQETQY

v_gene: TRBV29-1
CDR3aa: SVHPGTGGYNEQF

v_gene: TRBV20-1
CDR3aa: SARVRDSRRTQY

v_gene: TRBV5-6
CDR3aa: ASSLGQGALNEKLF

v_gene: TRBV2
CDR3aa: ASRVGQETQY

v_gene: TRBV11-2
CDR3aa: ASSPLKGAEQY

v_gene: TRBV6-5
CDR3aa: ASRTGYGNTIY

v_gene: TRBV5-1
CDR3aa: ASSFGTGSTGELF

v_gene: TRBV19
CDR3aa: ASRRDRVSNVLT

v_gene: TRBV24-1
CDR3aa: ATSVRGSAYNEQF

v_gene: TRBV11-1
CDR3aa: ASSLSTSGYNEQF

v_gene: TRBV25-1
CDR3aa: ASSVPLAGFSGNTIY

v_gene: TRBV20-1
CDR3aa: SARVQVQETQY

v_gene: TRBV7-9
CDR3aa: ASSLGTVSYEQY

v_gene: TRBV10-3
CDR3aa: AISESRGVAVHNEQF